This paragraph covers one TCR beta chain sequence. Antigen specificity is unknown. CDR3 length: 13 amino acids. Germline V gives CDR1 DFQATT, CDR2 SNEGSKA (reference sequence). Trimming removed 6 bases from V and 6 bases from J, with 18 bases in between. The data are from a study of T-cell reconstitution after alpha-beta-depleted transplantation in children. Study-level results: Reportedly, roughly two months post-transplant, alpha-beta T cells arose from several hundred expanded graft clones. A year post-transplant, T-cell counts and diversity derived mostly from newly produced T cells. Day-60 TCRbeta diversity that was high in some patients was derived from surviving recipient T cells and thymic progenitors.

It was with unique molecular identifiers that the TCRbeta library was prepared. TCRdb reprocessed the PCR reads with MiXCR, giving one entry per CDR3 protein. The table has 250,000 to 400,000 distinct CDR3 sequences, roughly 21% seen once. This material consisted of PBMCs, mostly from graft donor cells, taken 180 days after TCRalphabeta/CD19-depleted stem cell transplant. The TCR was taken from a male patient between 10 and 17 years old who had a stem cell transplant for acute lymphoblastic leukemia, so the T cells may come from the graft donor. The chain links TRBV20-1 to TRBJ2-7; no firm D call. The CDR3 coding sequence is TGCAGTGCGAGAACCTCCGGTCCGGGCGAGCAGTACTTC. Translation gives CSARTSGPGEQYF.